This T cell receptor beta chain is from a study of immune heterogeneity within non-small cell lung tumors (dated by TCRdb to the late 2010s). With regard to the full study: By histology, the tumors included some ten non-squamous carcinomas, a few squamous cell carcinomas and 1 tumor not otherwise specified. The study combined whole-exome sequencing, RNA-seq and TCR beta repertoire sequencing of multiple spatially distinct regions from each NSCLC tumor to examine intratumoral immune heterogeneity. Binding of neoantigens to the HLA alleles of each patient was predicted with netMHCpan-3.0 for mutant peptides of 8 to 11 amino acids. Transcriptome data were available for just 40 to 50 loci from about 13 patients, whereas TCR repertoire analysis spanned roughly 56 tumor loci from approximately 14 patients. General findings and caveats noted by the study authors: Within a given patient, the same dominant CDR3B clonotypes showed up repeatedly across loci, although different tumor locations also carried unique high-frequency clones. High-frequency TCR beta clonotypes were largely distinct between individual patients. Local T-cell repertoire clonality showed a statistically significant but moderate positive correlation with local tumor mutational burden (R 0.3 to 0.4).

A multiplex PCR system amplified the TCR beta CDR3 region, with a first 10-cycle round using 32 V-gene forward and 13 J-gene reverse primers. First-round PCR used a QIAGEN Multiplex PCR Kit, and primer sequences were filed in Chinese patent CN105087789A. A second PCR round added Illumina universal primers using the Phusion High-Fidelity PCR Kit. Sequencing of the TCR libraries was done on the Illumina HiSeq X Ten platform in paired-end mode with a 151 bp read length. The authors' pipeline ran thus. Reads without multiplex PCR primers were removed using Cutadapt, read pairs were merged using PEAR, and CDR3 regions were called using MiXCR with default settings. Repertoire diversity was assessed by Shannon entropy, and clonality was calculated as one minus the Shannon entropy divided by the ln of the count of productive unique sequences. Clonotypes present at frequencies of at least 0.5% were defined as dominant or high-frequency T-cell clones. TCRdb trimmed public reads at Q25 via fastp, called clones via MiXCR and kept in-frame beta chains. Each record represents a unique CDR3 protein, reported with the most common genes and DNA among its rows. TCRdb assigned the V and J calls; the authors' analysis was not used. The sample contains around 19,000 distinct CDR3 sequences, over 25% of them found a single time. The top ten clonotypes cover around 4.1% of the sample.

Genomic DNA was extracted from bulk tumor tissue and used as the TCR template, and around 600 ng gDNA was amplified per sample. During surgery, several biopsies were collected from each primary tumor and placed as far from one another as possible within the tumor mass. Patients in the study cohort, which was described as untreated, were newly diagnosed NSCLC cases going through curative surgery. The samples came from roughly 15 patients with newly diagnosed non-small cell lung cancer who were having surgery intended to be curative. The resected tumor masses were reviewed by two independent pathologists. Only DNA and RNA samples of high quality went on to sequencing. There are 13 amino acids in the CDR3, from cysteine to phenylalanine inclusive. Just CDR3 DNA is preserved here, 39 bases in frame from base 1. CDR1 SGHTA and CDR2 FQGNSA are derived from the germline V gene. This clonotype was found once. Its antigen remains undetermined. One end of the junction does not line up with germline, which may come from a read error.

The sequence was obtained from a man between 35 and 55 years old with non-small cell lung cancer. This receptor chain uses TRBV7-2 and TRBJ1-5; there is no confident call for the D gene. Material: lung tumor tissue. The CDR3 protein is CASSLAMTQPPHF. The DNA sequence is given as TGTGCCAGCAGCTTAGCTATGACTCAGCCCCCGCATTTT. The variable domain in full, with residues beyond the CDR3 obtained from the reference TRBV7-2 and TRBJ1-5 genes, is GAGVSQSPSNKVTEKGKDVELRCDPISGHTALYWYRQSLGQGLEFLIYFQGNSAPDKSGLPSDRFSAERTGGSVSTLTIQRTQQEDSAVYLCASSLAMTQPPHFGDGTRLSIL.